The clone carrying this T cell receptor beta chain was detected only a few times. Antigen unknown. Trimming at V came to 8 bases and at J to 8 bases, leaving 12 bases not matched to a gene. The CDR3 extends over 15 amino acids. In germline, CDR1 is GTSNPN, CDR2 SVGIG (reference sequence). MiXCR, run by TCRdb on the 5' RACE reads, gives a single entry per CDR3 protein. The data hold approximately 700,000 distinct CDR3 sequences, with 6.1% observed a single time. The data derive from a study of identical twins. Notes on the study in general: The more abundant beta clonotypes in cord blood had fewer insertions, and memory repertoires did not show this. Alpha sequences that were out-of-frame and twin-shared showed an excess of low generation probability.

The rearrangement uses TRBV30 and TRBJ2-3; the match to TRBD2 covers 14 bases. The sequenced sample was naive T cells sorted from blood. The sequence was collected from a man younger than 30 in good health. The CDR3 sequence: CAAGPEGLAGATQYF. In nucleotides, the CDR3 is TGTGCCGCGGGACCCGAGGGACTAGCGGGAGCTACGCAGTATTTT.